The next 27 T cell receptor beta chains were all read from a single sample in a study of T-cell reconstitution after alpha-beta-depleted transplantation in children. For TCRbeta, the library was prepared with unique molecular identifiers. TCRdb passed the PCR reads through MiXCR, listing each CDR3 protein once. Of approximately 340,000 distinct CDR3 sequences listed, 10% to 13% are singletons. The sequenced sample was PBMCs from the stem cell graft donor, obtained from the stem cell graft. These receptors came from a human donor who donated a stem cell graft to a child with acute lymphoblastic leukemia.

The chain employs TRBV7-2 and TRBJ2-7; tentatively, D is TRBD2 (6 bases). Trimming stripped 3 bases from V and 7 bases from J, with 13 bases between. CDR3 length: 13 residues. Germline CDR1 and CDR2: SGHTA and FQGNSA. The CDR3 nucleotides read TGTGCCAGCAGCTTGAACGGGAGTGGTGAGCAGTACTTC. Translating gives CASSLNGSGEQYF.

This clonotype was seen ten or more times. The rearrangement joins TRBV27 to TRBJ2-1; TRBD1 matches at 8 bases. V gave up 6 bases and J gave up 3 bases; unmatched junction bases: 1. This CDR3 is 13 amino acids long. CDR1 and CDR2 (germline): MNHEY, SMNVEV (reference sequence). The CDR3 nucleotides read TGTGCCAGCAGGGGACAGGTCTACAATGAGCAGTTCTTC. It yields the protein CASRGQVYNEQFF.

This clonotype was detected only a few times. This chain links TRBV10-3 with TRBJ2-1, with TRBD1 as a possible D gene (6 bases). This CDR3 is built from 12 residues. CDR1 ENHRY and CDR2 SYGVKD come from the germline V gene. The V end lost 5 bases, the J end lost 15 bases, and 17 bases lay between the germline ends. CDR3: CAISNSSGQGFF. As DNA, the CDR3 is TGTGCCATCAGTAATTCCTCGGGACAAGGGTTCTTC.

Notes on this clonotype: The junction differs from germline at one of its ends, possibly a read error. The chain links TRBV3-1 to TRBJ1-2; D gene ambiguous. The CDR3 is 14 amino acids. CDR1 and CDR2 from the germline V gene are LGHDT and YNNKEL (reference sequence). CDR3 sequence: CASSQEKFNYGYTF. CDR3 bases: TGTGCCAGCAGTCAAGAGAAGTTTAACTATGGCTACACCTTC.

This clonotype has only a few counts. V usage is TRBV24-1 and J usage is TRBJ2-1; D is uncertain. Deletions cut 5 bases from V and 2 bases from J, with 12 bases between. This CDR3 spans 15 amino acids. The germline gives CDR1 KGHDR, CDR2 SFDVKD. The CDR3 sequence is CATSANGVPYNEQFF. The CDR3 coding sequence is TGTGCCACCAGTGCTAATGGCGTCCCCTACAATGAGCAGTTCTTC.

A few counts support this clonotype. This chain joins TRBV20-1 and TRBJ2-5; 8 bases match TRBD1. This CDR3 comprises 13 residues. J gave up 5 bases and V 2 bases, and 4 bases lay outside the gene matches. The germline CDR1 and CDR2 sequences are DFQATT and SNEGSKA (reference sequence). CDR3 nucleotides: TGCAGTGCTAGATCAGGGGGCGGGGAGACCCAGTACTTC. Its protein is CSARSGGGETQYF.

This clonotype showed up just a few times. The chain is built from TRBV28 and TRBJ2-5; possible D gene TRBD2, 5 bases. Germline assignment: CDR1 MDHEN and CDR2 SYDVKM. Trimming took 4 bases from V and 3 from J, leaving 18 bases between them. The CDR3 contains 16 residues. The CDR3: CASSSAEWQTKETQYF. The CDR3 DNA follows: TGTGCCAGCAGTTCAGCAGAATGGCAGACTAAAGAGACCCAGTACTTC.

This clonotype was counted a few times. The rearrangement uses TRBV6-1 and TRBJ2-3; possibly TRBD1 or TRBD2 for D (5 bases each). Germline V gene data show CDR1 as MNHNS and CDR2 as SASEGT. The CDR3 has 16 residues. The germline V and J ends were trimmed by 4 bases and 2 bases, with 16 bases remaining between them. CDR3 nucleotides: TGTGCCAGCAGTGGTTTCGGTGAGGGACCCACAGATACGCAGTATTTT. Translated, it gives CASSGFGEGPTDTQYF.

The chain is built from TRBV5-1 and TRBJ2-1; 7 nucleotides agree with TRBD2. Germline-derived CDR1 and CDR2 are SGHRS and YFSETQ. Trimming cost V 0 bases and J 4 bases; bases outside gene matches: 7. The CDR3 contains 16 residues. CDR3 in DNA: TGCGCCAGCAGCTTGGGACTAGCCGTGGAGTACAATGAGCAGTTCTTC. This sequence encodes CASSLGLAVEYNEQFF.

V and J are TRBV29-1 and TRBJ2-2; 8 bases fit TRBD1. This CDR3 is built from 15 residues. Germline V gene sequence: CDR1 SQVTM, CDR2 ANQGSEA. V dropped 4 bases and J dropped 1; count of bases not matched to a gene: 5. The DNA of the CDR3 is TGCAGCGTTGTAGGTGGGACAGGGAACACCGGGGAGCTGTTTTTT. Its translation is CSVVGGTGNTGELFF.

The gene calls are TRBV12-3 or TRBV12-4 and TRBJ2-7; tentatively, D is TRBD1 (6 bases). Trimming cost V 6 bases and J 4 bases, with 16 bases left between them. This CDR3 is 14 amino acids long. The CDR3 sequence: CASSPSGHLYEQYF. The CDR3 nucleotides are TGTGCCAGCAGCCCCTCGGGACACCTTTACGAGCAGTACTTC.

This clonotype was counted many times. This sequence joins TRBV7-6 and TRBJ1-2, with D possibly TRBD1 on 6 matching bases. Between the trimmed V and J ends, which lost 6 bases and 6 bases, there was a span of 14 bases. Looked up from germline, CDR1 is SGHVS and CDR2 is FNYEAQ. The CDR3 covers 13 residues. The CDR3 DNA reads TGTGCCAGCAGTCATACAGGGACGGATGGCTACACCTTC. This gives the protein CASSHTGTDGYTF.

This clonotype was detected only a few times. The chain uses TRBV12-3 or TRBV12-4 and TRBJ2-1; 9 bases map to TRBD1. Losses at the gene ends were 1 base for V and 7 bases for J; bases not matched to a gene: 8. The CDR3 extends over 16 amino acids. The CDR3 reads CASSLGRDRVKNEQFF. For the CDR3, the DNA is TGTGCCAGCAGTTTAGGCCGGGACAGGGTAAAAAATGAGCAGTTCTTC.

The CDR3 coding sequence is TGTGCCAGCAGCCCACCCGGACACTCCGACTATGGCTACACCTTC. Translation: CASSPPGHSDYGYTF. The gene calls are TRBV7-6 and TRBJ1-2; D possibly corresponds to TRBD1 (5 bases). The germline V and J ends were trimmed by 5 bases and 3 bases, with 16 bases remaining between them. The V gene's germline CDR1 is SGHVS and CDR2 FNYEAQ. The CDR3 runs to 15 residues.

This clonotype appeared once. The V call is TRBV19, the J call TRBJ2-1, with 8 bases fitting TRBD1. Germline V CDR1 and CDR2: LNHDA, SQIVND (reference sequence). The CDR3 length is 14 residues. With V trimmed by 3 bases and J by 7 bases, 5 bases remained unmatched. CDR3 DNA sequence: TGTGCCAGTAGTATTGCAGGGGGCCTTAATGAGCAGTTCTTC. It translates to CASSIAGGLNEQFF.

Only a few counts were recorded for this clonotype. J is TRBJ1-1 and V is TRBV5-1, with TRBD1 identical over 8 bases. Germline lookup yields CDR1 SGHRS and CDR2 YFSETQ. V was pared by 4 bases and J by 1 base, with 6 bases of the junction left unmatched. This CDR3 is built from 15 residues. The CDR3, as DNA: TGCGCCAGCAGCCTTCCCGGGACAGGGAACACTGAAGCTTTCTTT. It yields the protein CASSLPGTGNTEAFF. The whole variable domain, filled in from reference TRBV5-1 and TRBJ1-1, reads KAGVTQTPRYLIKTRGQQVTLSCSPISGHRSVSWYQQTPGQGLQFLFEYFSETQRNKGNFPGRFSGRQFSNSRSEMNVSTLELGDSALYLCASSLPGTGNTEAFFGQGTRLTVV.

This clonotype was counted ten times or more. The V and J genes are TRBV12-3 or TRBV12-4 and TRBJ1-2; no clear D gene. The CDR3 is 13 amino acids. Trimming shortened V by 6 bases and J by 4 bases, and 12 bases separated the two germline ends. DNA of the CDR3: TGTGCCAGCAGCTTTGAGGGTGGCTATGGCTACACCTTC. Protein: CASSFEGGYGYTF.

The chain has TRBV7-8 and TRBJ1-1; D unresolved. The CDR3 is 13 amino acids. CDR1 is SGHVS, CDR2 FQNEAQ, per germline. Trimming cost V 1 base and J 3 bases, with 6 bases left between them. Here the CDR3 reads CASSLETYTEAFF. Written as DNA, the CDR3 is TGTGCCAGCAGCTTAGAAACATACACTGAAGCTTTCTTT.

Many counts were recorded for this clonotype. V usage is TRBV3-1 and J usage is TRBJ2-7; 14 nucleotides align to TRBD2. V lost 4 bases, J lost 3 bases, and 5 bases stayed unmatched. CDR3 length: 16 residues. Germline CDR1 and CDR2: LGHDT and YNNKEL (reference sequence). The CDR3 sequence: CASSRQGLAGVYEQYF. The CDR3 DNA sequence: TGTGCCAGCAGCCGTCAGGGACTAGCGGGAGTCTACGAGCAGTACTTC.

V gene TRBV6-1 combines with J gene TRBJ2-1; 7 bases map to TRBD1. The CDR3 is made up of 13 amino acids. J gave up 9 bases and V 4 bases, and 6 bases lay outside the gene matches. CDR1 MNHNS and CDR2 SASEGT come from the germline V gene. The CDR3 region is CASSGLPGGEQFF. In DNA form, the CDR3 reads TGTGCCAGCAGTGGACTCCCAGGGGGTGAGCAGTTCTTC.

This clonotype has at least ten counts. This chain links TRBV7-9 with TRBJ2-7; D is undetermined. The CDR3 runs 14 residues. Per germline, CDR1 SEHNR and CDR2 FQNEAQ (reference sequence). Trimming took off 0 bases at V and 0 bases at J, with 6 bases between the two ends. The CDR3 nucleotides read TGTGCCAGCAGCTTAGCGGCCCCCTCCTACGAGCAGTACTTC. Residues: CASSLAAPSYEQYF.

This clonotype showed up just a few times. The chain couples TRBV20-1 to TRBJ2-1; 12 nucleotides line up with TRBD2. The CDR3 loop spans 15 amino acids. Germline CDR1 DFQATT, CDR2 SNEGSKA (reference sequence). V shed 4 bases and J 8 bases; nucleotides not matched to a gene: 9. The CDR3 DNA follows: TGCAGTGCTAACCCTAGCGGGAGGGCCTCCTATGAGCAGTTCTTC. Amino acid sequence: CSANPSGRASYEQFF.

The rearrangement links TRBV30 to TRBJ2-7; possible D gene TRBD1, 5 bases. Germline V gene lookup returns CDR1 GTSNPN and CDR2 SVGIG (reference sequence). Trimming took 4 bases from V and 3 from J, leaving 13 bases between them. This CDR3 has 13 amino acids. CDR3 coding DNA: TGTGCCTGGACTACCCCTGACAGCTACGAGCAGTACTTC. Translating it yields CAWTTPDSYEQYF.

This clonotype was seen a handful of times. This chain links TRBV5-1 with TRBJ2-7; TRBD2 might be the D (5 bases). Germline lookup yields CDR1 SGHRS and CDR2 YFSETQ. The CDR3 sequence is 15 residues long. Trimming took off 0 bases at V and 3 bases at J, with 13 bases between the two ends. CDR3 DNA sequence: TGCGCCAGCAGCTTGGAACCTAGGGAGTTCTACGAGCAGTACTTC. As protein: CASSLEPREFYEQYF. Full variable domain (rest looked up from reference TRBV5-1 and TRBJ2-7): KAGVTQTPRYLIKTRGQQVTLSCSPISGHRSVSWYQQTPGQGLQFLFEYFSETQRNKGNFPGRFSGRQFSNSRSEMNVSTLELGDSALYLCASSLEPREFYEQYFGPGTRLTVT.

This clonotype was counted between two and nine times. The CDR3 loop reads CASSSPAGNTGELFF. The CDR3, as DNA: TGTGCCAGCAGCTCACCAGCAGGGAACACCGGGGAGCTGTTTTTT. This rearrangement joins TRBV7-3 to TRBJ2-2; no reliable D call. The CDR3 consists of 15 residues. CDR1 and CDR2 from the germline V gene are SGHTA and FQGTGA. Trimming took 4 bases from V and 1 from J, leaving 10 bases between them.

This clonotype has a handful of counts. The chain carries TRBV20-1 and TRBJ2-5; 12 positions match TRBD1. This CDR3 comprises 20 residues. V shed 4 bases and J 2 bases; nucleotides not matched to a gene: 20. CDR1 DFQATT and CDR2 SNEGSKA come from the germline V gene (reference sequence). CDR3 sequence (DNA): TGCAGTGCTAAACCTCGAATTGGGACAGGGGGCGCAAGGGGGCAAGAGACCCAGTACTTC. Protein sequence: CSAKPRIGTGGARGQETQYF.

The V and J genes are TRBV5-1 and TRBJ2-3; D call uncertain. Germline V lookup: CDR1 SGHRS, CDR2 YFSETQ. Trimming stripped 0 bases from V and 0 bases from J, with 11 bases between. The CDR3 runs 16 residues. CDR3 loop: CASSLVKGASTDTQYF. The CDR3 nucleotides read TGCGCCAGCAGCTTGGTAAAGGGTGCGAGCACAGATACGCAGTATTTT.